Here is one T cell receptor beta chain with its context. Antigen: not known. The data were taken from a study of siplizumab effects on memory and regulatory T cells. The V end lost 7 bases, the J end lost 2 bases, and 10 bases lay between the germline ends. CDR1 MNHNS and CDR2 SASEGT come from the germline V gene. The CDR3 has 13 amino acids. General study points: The Treg-derived share of mappable alloreactive CD4+ clones averaged roughly 69% with siplizumab and under 30% in controls.

Sequencing was performed with immunoSEQ multiplex PCR; in TCRdb, only in-frame clones are kept and a portion is missing. Among 100,000 or so clones listed, roughly nine tenths were seen once. Sequencing was performed on CD4+ T cells sorted from blood. This chain uses TRBV6-1 with TRBJ2-3, with unresolved D. The sequence was obtained from a human donor in good health. CDR3 DNA sequence: TGTGCCAGCAAGGCTAGTATCACAGATACGCAGTATTTT. Protein: CASKASITDTQYF.